This entry lists 29 T cell receptor beta chains sequenced from one sample in a study of cytomegalovirus exposure and HLA in healthy donors. Use of 60 Vbeta and 13 Jbeta primers characterized the PCR. Using immunoSEQ multiplex PCR, the repertoire was profiled, and TCRdb retains in-frame clones only, with some absent. Among some 65,000 clones listed, just under 70% were seen once. Source material: PBMCs. Every receptor here comes from a woman in her 30s in good health and CMV-seronegative.

This sequence joins TRBV7-9 and TRBJ1-1, with a possible D match to TRBD1 (5 bases). The V end was cut by 1 base, the J end by 4 bases, with 10 bases between. Germline values: CDR1 SEHNR, CDR2 FQNEAQ (reference sequence). The CDR3 sequence is 14 residues long. The CDR3 DNA reads as TGTGCCAGCAGCTTAGAGGCAGGGATCACTGAAGCTTTCTTT. This sequence encodes CASSLEAGITEAFF.

This chain connects TRBV5-1 to TRBJ2-7, with a tentative D call TRBD1 (6 bases). The germline gives CDR1 SGHRS, CDR2 YFSETQ. The CDR3 contains 14 residues. Trimming took off 5 bases at V and 0 bases at J, with 12 bases between the two ends. This CDR3 is CASRPRTDSYEQYF. DNA of the CDR3: TGCGCCAGCAGGCCTAGGACAGACTCCTACGAGCAGTACTTC. Combining the CDR3 with reference TRBV5-1 and TRBJ2-7 gives the whole variable domain KAGVTQTPRYLIKTRGQQVTLSCSPISGHRSVSWYQQTPGQGLQFLFEYFSETQRNKGNFPGRFSGRQFSNSRSEMNVSTLELGDSALYLCASRPRTDSYEQYFGPGTRLTVT.

The table lists this clone with a few counts. This chain joins TRBV4-1 and TRBJ1-1, with D perhaps TRBD1 (5 bases). V lost 1 base, J lost 6 bases, and 15 bases lay in between. The V gene's germline CDR1 is MGHRA and CDR2 YSYEKL. The CDR3 totals 15 residues. The CDR3 nucleotides read TGCGCCAGCAGCCAAGGGGTCGGGACTGGCCCTGAAGCTTTCTTT. Its protein is CASSQGVGTGPEAFF.

The CDR3 reads CAWSMGLGSPLHF. The CDR3 DNA sequence: TGTGCCTGGAGTATGGGGCTGGGTTCACCCCTCCACTTT. The chain couples TRBV30 to TRBJ1-6; D is perhaps TRBD1 (5 bases). The V and J ends lost 2 bases and 9 bases respectively, with 11 bases between them. Per the germline V gene, CDR1 is GTSNPN and CDR2 is SVGIG (reference sequence). CDR3 length: 13 residues.

This clone was observed a few times. The gene calls are TRBV5-1 and TRBJ2-1; 8 nucleotides line up with TRBD1. Trimming took 6 bases from V and 4 from J; bases not matched to a gene: 6. This CDR3 is built from 14 residues. The germline V gene encodes CDR1 SGHRS and CDR2 YFSETQ. The CDR3 DNA reads as TGCGCCAGCACATCAGGGGGCAGATACAATGAGCAGTTCTTC. Its protein product is CASTSGGRYNEQFF.

Only one count was recorded for this clone. The CDR3 DNA sequence: TGCGCCAGCAGCCAAGAAAGCGGCACAGATACGCAGTATTTT. Amino acids: CASSQESGTDTQYF. The J gene is TRBJ2-3, the V gene TRBV4-1; D is undetermined. The V end lost 0 bases, the J end lost 1 base, and 5 bases lay between the germline ends. The CDR3 is 14 amino acids. The germline V gene has CDR1 MGHRA and CDR2 YSYEKL.

The rearrangement joins TRBV9 to TRBJ2-1; 9 nucleotides match TRBD2. The CDR3 has 16 residues. J was trimmed by 2 bases and V by 1 base; bases with no gene match: 4. CDR1 is SGDLS, CDR2 YYNGEE, per germline. In nucleotides, the CDR3 is TGTGCCAGCAGCGTAAAGGAGCGGGGGGCCTACAATGAGCAGTTCTTC. This codes for CASSVKERGAYNEQFF.

The chain couples TRBV9 to TRBJ2-5; 9 positions agree with TRBD1. CDR3 size: 18 residues. Looked up from germline, CDR1 is SGDLS and CDR2 is YYNGEE. The junction had 14 bases not matched to a gene; V was cut back by 3 bases and J by 2 bases. In DNA, the CDR3 is TGTGCCAGCAGCGCTGACAGGGGGACCTTGATTGGGCAAGAGACCCAGTACTTC. It codes for CASSADRGTLIGQETQYF.

The J gene is TRBJ2-7, the V gene TRBV4-1; the match to TRBD1 covers 7 bases. The J segment lost 1 base and the V segment lost 4 bases, leaving 4 bases of the junction unmatched. This CDR3 is built from 14 residues. Germline-derived CDR1 and CDR2 are MGHRA and YSYEKL. The CDR3 region is CASSLIQGSYEQYF. The CDR3 nucleotides read TGCGCCAGCAGCCTGATACAGGGGTCCTACGAGCAGTACTTC.

This clone was detected only a few times. The V and J genes are TRBV7-3 and TRBJ1-1; possible D gene TRBD1, 5 bases. CDR1 is SGHTA, CDR2 FQGTGA, per germline. With 3 bases removed from V and 1 base from J, the gap between germline ends came to 9 bases. CDR3 length: 14 residues. CDR3 region: CASSLGGWNTEAFF. CDR3 coding DNA: TGTGCCAGCAGCTTGGGGGGATGGAACACTGAAGCTTTCTTT.

The rearrangement links TRBV5-1 to TRBJ2-7; TRBD1 agrees at 10 bases. The CDR3 covers 15 residues. After removal of 0 bases from V and 5 bases from J, the junction contained 5 bases not matched to a gene. Germline V gene data show CDR1 as SGHRS and CDR2 as YFSETQ. The CDR3 DNA follows: TGCGCCAGCAGCTTGGGAAGACAGGGGGCGGACGAGCAGTACTTC. It encodes CASSLGRQGADEQYF. Based on the CDR3 plus reference TRBV5-1 and TRBJ2-7, the full variable domain is KAGVTQTPRYLIKTRGQQVTLSCSPISGHRSVSWYQQTPGQGLQFLFEYFSETQRNKGNFPGRFSGRQFSNSRSEMNVSTLELGDSALYLCASSLGRQGADEQYFGPGTRLTVT.

With respect to this clone: The junction differs from germline at one of its ends, possibly a read error. The chain combines TRBV15 with TRBJ1-1; the match to TRBD1 covers 10 bases. The CDR3 sequence is 18 residues long. The V gene's germline CDR1 is LNHNV and CDR2 YYDKDF (reference sequence). CDR3 sequence reads: CATSRDPGDRGPNTEVFF. The DNA of the CDR3 is TGTGCCACCAGCAGAGATCCTGGGGACAGGGGACCAAACACTGAAGTTTTCTTT.

CDR3 loop: CSVRPGQGGTDTQYF. The CDR3 DNA follows: TGCAGCGTACGACCGGGACAGGGGGGCACAGATACGCAGTATTTT. The chain has TRBV29-1 and TRBJ2-3; 11 bases are a match to TRBD1. V lost 6 bases, J lost 1 base, and 6 bases stayed unmatched. Germline V gene sequence: CDR1 SQVTM, CDR2 ANQGSEA. The CDR3 is 15 amino acids.

This rearrangement joins TRBV15 to TRBJ1-5; D is uncertain. V lost 0 bases and J lost 2, with 8 bases in between. Germline V gene sequence: CDR1 LNHNV, CDR2 YYDKDF (reference sequence). The CDR3 is made up of 15 amino acids. In DNA form, the CDR3 reads TGTGCCACCAGCAGAGATCTGGGCCGCAATCAGCCCCAGCATTTT. It encodes CATSRDLGRNQPQHF.

The CDR3 nucleotides are TGTGCCAGCAGCTTTCGAGGGACAGGGGTTGGAGAGACCCAGTACTTC. Protein sequence: CASSFRGTGVGETQYF. This chain uses TRBV7-9 with TRBJ2-5; 10 nucleotides match TRBD1. The V gene's germline CDR1 is SEHNR and CDR2 FQNEAQ (reference sequence). The CDR3 runs 16 residues. V dropped 3 bases and J dropped 4; count of bases not matched to a gene: 8.

This clone has just a few counts. The chain has TRBV5-1 and TRBJ2-5, with 9 bases that match TRBD2. Germline lookup yields CDR1 SGHRS and CDR2 YFSETQ. The V and J ends lost 4 bases and 5 bases, in that order; junction bases with no gene match: 3. CDR3 size: 13 residues. The CDR3 loop reads CASSRRGGETQYF. CDR3 in DNA: TGCGCCAGCAGCCGGCGGGGGGGGGAGACCCAGTACTTC.

The chain links TRBV9 to TRBJ2-2; a possible D gene is TRBD2 (6 bases). Germline loops: CDR1 SGDLS, CDR2 YYNGEE. The CDR3 consists of 15 residues. V was clipped by 0 bases and J by 5 bases, with 11 bases between them. CDR3 nucleotides: TGTGCCAGCAGCGTAGTTAAGGAGGGAACCGGGGAGCTGTTTTTT. Translated, it gives CASSVVKEGTGELFF.

Only one count was recorded for this clone. V is TRBV7-8 and J is TRBJ2-1; 11 bases map to TRBD2. This CDR3 is built from 16 residues. The J segment lost 5 bases and the V segment lost 1 base, leaving 4 bases of the junction unmatched. Per the germline V gene, CDR1 is SGHVS and CDR2 is FQNEAQ. The CDR3 region is CASSLGLAGGDNEQFF. The CDR3 DNA is TGTGCCAGCAGCTTAGGGCTAGCGGGGGGCGACAATGAGCAGTTCTTC.

V is TRBV9 and J is TRBJ2-3; D is possibly TRBD1 (6 bases). The CDR3 covers 14 residues. The V and J ends lost 4 bases and 2 bases respectively, with 11 bases between them. CDR1 and CDR2 (germline): SGDLS, YYNGEE. CDR3: CASSFQGNTDTQYF. CDR3 in DNA: TGTGCCAGCAGCTTCCAGGGGAACACAGATACGCAGTATTTT.

V and J are TRBV9 and TRBJ1-1; D is possibly TRBD1 (5 bases). The V gene's germline CDR1 is SGDLS and CDR2 YYNGEE. Trimming stripped 4 bases from V and 7 bases from J, with 14 bases between. CDR3 length equals 13 residues. DNA of the CDR3: TGTGCCAGCAGCTCCCGAGCGGGGCATGAAGCTTTCTTT. Protein sequence: CASSSRAGHEAFF.

There are a few counts of this clone. The genes are TRBV6-1 and TRBJ2-7; 7 bases agree with TRBD1. This CDR3 region has 14 residues. After removal of 6 bases from V and 6 bases from J, the junction contained 11 bases not matched to a gene. Germline-derived CDR1 and CDR2 are MNHNS and SASEGT. The CDR3: CASRTLGDRVEQYF. As DNA, the CDR3 is TGTGCCAGCAGAACCCTAGGAGACAGGGTCGAGCAGTACTTC.

This clone was detected a few times. This chain joins TRBV5-6 and TRBJ1-4, with TRBD1 as a possible D gene (5 bases). CDR3 size: 15 residues. In germline, CDR1 is SGHDT, CDR2 YYEEEE. With 1 base removed from V and 6 bases from J, the gap between germline ends came to 13 bases. The CDR3 DNA reads as TGTGCCAGCAGCTTGAGGGCAGGGAAAGATGAAAAACTGTTTTTT. Translating it yields CASSLRAGKDEKLFF.

In this sample, this clone turned up a few times. This chain joins TRBV2 and TRBJ1-5; TRBD1 matches 11 bases. Germline V lookup: CDR1 SNHLY, CDR2 FYNNEI. CDR3 length: 15 residues. V lost 7 bases to trimming and J lost 6 bases; unmatched junction nucleotides: 8. As DNA, the CDR3 is TGTGCCAGCACCCGGACAGGGGGCGCGGGTCAGCCCCAGCATTTT. Translated, it gives CASTRTGGAGQPQHF.

The chain employs TRBV6-5 and TRBJ1-2; D might be TRBD1 (6 bases). This CDR3 spans 15 amino acids. V gave up 2 bases and J gave up 4 bases, with 14 bases separating them. Germline V lookup: CDR1 MNHEY, CDR2 SVGAGI. The CDR3 nucleotides read TGTGCCAGCAGTTACACTGCCAGGGGTGCCTATGGCTACACCTTC. The encoded protein is CASSYTARGAYGYTF.

Concerning this clone: Other nucleotide sequences from this sample produce the same CDR3. V gene TRBV5-1 combines with J gene TRBJ2-2; 10 nucleotides match TRBD2. CDR3 length: 14 amino acids. CDR1 is SGHRS, CDR2 YFSETQ, per germline. With 4 bases clipped from V and 6 bases from J, the junction kept 3 bases outside the gene matches. CDR3 residues: CASSPGTSAGELFF. The CDR3 region has the DNA TGCGCCAGCAGCCCGGGGACTAGCGCCGGGGAGCTGTTTTTT.

This clone was found once. This chain links TRBV5-8 with TRBJ2-7, with 9 bases lining up with TRBD2. The CDR3 extends over 17 amino acids. CDR1 SGHTS and CDR2 YDEGEE come from the germline V gene. Trimming at V came to 3 bases and at J to 4 bases, leaving 14 bases not matched to a gene. DNA of the CDR3: TGTGCCAGCAGCTCACATGTGAGCGGGGGGATACAATACGAGCAGTACTTC. Amino acid sequence: CASSSHVSGGIQYEQYF.

Regarding this clone: A much larger clone lies a single base off, so this may be a read error. The gene calls are TRBV30 and TRBJ1-1; weak D call: TRBD1 (5 bases). V dropped 5 bases and J dropped 5 bases, with 12 bases sitting between them. Per the germline V gene, CDR1 is GTSNPN and CDR2 is SVGIG (reference sequence). The CDR3 consists of 12 residues. CDR3: CAWLVRVTEAFF. Here the CDR3 DNA reads TGTGCCTGGCTCGTCAGGGTTACTGAAGCTTTCTTT.

The gene calls are TRBV9 and TRBJ1-1; tentatively, D is TRBD1 (6 bases). The germline V gene encodes CDR1 SGDLS and CDR2 YYNGEE. The CDR3 runs to 16 residues. Trimming took 4 bases from V and 1 from J, leaving 17 bases between them. CDR3 bases: TGTGCCAGCAGCTCGACCACGGGACATCCGAACACTGAAGCTTTCTTT. It specifies CASSSTTGHPNTEAFF.

As concerns this clone: The junction differs from germline at one of its ends, possibly a read error. The V gene is TRBV7-2, the J gene TRBJ2-7; possible D gene TRBD2, 6 bases. The CDR3 runs 14 residues. Germline values: CDR1 SGHTA, CDR2 FQGNSA. CDR3 DNA: TGTGCCAGCAGCTATTACCGGGACTCCAACGAGCAGTACTTC. Protein sequence: CASSYYRDSNEQYF.